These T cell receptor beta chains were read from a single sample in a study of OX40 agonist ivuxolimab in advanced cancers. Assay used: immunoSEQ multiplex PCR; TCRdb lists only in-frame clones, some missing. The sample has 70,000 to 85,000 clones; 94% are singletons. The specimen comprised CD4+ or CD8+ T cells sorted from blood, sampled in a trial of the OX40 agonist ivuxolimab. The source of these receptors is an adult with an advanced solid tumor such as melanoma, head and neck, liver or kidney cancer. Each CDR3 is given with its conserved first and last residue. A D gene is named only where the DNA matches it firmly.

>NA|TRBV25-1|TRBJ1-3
TGTGCCAGCAGGGATGGTAGGCAGTTCTCTGGAAACACCATATATTTT
CASRDGRQFSGNTIYF
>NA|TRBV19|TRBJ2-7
TGTGCCAGTAGTCATAACTCCTACGAGCAGTACTTC
CASSHNSYEQYF
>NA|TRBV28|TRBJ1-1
TGTGCCAGCAGTCCGGCCGAGGGAGGCACTGAAGCTTTCTTT
CASSPAEGGTEAFF
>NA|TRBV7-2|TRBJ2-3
TGTGCCAGCAGCTTAGCCGGGATAGCGGCTAGCACAGATACGCAGTATTTT
CASSLAGIAASTDTQYF
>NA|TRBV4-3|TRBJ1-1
TGCGCCAGCAGCCAAGACCCCGGGGCGGGGACTGAAGCTTTCTTT
CASSQDPGAGTEAFF
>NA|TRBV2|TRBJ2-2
TGTGCCAGTTGGTGGTCGAACACCGGGGAGCTGTTTTTT
CASWWSNTGELFF
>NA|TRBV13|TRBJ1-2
TGTGCCAGCAGCTTTCTAAACTATGGCTACACCTTC
CASSFLNYGYTF
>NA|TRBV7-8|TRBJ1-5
TGTGCCAGCAGCTTATTCGGTACAGTAGGTACAGTGGGCAATCAGCCCCAGCATTTT
CASSLFGTVGTVGNQPQHF
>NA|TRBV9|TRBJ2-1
TGTGCCAGCAGCGCGGGAGCTGAGTATGAGCAGTTCTTC
CASSAGAEYEQFF
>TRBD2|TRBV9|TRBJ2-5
TGTGCCAGCAGCGTGACTAGCGGGAGTGATGGGGAGACCCAGTACTTC
CASSVTSGSDGETQYF
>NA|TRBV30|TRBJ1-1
TGTGCCTGGAGTGATCAGATGAACACTGAAGCTTTCTTT
CAWSDQMNTEAFF
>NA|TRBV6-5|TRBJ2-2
TGTGCCAGCAGTTACGCGGGGAAGTCCGGGGAGCTGTTTTTT
CASSYAGKSGELFF
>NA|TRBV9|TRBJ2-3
TGTGCCAGCAGCGTAGCGGGATCCTCGGGCGATACGCAGTATTTT
CASSVAGSSGDTQYF
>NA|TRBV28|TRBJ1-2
TGTGCCAGCAGTTTGCATTTGGAGGGCTATGGCTACACCTTC
CASSLHLEGYGYTF
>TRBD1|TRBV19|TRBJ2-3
TGTGCCACCCGGACAGGGTATCCAGATACGCAGTATTTT
CATRTGYPDTQYF
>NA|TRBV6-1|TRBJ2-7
TGTGCCAGCAGTGGAGGGCCCCACAGGATGACCTACGAGCAGTACTTC
CASSGGPHRMTYEQYF
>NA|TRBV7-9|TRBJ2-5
TGTGCCAGCAGCTTAGTAGGGTGGGAATCGGAGACCCAGTACTTC
CASSLVGWESETQYF
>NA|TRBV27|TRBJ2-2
TGTGCCAGCAGTTTCACAGTACCGCGGGGCACCGGGGAGCTGTTTTTT
CASSFTVPRGTGELFF
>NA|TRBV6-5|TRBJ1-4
TGTGCCAGCAGTTACTCAAGGGAGGGTTATAATGAAAAACTGTTTTTT
CASSYSREGYNEKLFF
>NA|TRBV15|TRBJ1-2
TGTGCCACCAGCAGAGAATTCGGCAGGTCAGAAGCCTATGGCTACACCTTC
CATSREFGRSEAYGYTF
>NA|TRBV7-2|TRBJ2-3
TGTGCCAGCAGCCAAATCAGTTTGGATACGCAGTATTTT
CASSQISLDTQYF
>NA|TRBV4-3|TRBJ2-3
TGCGCCAGCAGCCAAGATAGGAACTGGGGCACAGATACGCAGTATTTT
CASSQDRNWGTDTQYF
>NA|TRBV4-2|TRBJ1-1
TGTGCCAGCAGCCAAGCCCTGCAGGAGTACACTGAAGCTTTCTTT
CASSQALQEYTEAFF